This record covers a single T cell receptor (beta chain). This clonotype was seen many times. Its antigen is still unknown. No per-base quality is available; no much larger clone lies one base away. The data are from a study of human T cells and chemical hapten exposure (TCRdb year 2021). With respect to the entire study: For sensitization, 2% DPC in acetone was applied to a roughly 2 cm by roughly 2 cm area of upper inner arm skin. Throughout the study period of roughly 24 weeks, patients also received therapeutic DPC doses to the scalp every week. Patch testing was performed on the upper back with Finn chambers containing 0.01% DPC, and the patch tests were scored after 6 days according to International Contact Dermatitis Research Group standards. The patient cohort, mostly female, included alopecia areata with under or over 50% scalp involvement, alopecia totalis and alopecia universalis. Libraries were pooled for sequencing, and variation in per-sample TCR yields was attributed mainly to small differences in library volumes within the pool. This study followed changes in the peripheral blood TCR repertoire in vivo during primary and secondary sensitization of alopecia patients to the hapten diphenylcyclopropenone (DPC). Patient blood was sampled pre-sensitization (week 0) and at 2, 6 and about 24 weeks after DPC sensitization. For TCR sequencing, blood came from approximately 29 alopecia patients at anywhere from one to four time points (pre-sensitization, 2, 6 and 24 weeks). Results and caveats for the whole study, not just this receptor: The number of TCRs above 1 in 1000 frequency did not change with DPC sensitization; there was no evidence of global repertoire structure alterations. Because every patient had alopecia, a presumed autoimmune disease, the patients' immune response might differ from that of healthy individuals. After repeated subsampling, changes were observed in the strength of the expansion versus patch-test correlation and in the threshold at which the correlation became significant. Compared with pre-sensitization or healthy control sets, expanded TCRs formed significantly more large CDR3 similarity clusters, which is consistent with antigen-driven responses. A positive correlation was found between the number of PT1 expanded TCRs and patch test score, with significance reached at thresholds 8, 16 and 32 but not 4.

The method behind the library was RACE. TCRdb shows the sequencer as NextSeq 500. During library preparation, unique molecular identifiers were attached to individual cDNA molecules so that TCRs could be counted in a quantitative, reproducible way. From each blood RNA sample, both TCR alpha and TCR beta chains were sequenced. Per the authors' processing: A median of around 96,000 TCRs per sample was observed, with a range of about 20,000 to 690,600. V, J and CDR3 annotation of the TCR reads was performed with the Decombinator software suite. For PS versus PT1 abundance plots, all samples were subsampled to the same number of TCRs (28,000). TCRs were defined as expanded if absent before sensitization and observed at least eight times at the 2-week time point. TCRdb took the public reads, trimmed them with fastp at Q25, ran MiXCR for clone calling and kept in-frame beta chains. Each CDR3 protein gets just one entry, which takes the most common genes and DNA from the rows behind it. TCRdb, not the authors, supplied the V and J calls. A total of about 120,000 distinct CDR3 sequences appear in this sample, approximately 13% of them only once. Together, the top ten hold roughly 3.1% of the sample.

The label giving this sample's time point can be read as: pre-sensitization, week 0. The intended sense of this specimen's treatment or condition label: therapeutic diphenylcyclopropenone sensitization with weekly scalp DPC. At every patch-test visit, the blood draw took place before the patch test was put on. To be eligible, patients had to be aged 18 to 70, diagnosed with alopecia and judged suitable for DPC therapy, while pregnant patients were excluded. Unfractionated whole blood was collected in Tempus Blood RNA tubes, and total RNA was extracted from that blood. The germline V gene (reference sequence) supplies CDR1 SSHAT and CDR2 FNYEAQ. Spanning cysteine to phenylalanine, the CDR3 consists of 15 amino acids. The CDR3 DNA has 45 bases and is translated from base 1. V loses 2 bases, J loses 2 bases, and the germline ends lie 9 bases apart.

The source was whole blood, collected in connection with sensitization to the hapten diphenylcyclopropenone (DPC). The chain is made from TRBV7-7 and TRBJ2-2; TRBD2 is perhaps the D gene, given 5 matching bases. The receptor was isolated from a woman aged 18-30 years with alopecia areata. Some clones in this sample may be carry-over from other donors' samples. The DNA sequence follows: TGTGCCAGCAGCTTACGGGAAGGAAACACCGGGGAGCTGTTTTTT. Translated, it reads CASSLREGNTGELFF.